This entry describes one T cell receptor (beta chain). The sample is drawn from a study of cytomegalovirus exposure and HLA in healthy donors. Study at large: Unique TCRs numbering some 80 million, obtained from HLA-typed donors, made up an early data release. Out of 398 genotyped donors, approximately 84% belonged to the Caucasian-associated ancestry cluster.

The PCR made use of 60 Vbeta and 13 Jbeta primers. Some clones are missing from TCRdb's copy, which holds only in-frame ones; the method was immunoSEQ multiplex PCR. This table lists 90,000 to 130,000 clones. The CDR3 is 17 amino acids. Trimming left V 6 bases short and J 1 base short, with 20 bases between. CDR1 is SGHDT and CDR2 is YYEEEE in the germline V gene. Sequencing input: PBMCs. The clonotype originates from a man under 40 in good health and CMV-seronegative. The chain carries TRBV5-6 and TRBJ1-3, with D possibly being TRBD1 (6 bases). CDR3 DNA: TGTGCCAGCAACAAGGCGGCGGGGGGCTATTCTGGAAACACCATATATTTT. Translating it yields CASNKAAGGYSGNTIYF.